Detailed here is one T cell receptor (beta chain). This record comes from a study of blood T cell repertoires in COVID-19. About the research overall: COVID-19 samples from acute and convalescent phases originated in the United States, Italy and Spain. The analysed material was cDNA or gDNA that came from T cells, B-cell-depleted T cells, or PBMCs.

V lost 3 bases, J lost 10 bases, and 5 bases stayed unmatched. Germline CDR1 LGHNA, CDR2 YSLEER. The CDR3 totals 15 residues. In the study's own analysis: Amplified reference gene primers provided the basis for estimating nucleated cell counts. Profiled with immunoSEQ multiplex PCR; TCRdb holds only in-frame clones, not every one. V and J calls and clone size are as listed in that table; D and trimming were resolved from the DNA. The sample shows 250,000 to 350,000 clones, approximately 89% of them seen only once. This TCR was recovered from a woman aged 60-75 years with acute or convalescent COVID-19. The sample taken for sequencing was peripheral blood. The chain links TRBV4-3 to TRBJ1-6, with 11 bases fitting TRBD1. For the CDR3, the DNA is TGCGCCAGCAGCCAGGGGACAGGGGGGTGGTCACCCCTCCACTTT. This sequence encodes CASSQGTGGWSPLHF.